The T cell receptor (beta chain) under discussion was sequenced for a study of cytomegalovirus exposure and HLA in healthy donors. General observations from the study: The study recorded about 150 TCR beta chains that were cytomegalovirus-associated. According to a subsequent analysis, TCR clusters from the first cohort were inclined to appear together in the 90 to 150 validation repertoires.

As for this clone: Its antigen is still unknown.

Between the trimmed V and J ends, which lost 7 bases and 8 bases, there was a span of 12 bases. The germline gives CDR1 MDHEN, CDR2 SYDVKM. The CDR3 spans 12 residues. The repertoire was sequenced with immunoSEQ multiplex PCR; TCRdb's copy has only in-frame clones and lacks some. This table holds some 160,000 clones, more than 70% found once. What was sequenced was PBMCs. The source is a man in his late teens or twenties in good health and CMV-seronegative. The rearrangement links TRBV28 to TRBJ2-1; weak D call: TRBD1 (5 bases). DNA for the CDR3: TGTGCCAGCAACCAGGGCACGGATGAGCAGTTCTTC. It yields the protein CASNQGTDEQFF.